The 21 T cell receptor beta chains given below trace back to one sample, sequenced in a study of CD8+CD57+ T cells in acquired aplastic anemia. Investigators profiled TCR beta VDJ and CDR3 from genomic DNA template. One entry per CDR3 protein, called by TCRdb with MiXCR from the reads. The table has some 120,000 distinct CDR3 sequences, 40% seen once. CD8+CD57+ cell expansion, shown by flow cytometry, had occurred in the patients selected for sequencing. Sample: sorted CD4+, CD8+, or CD8+CD57+ T cells (not recorded which) from PBMCs. The receptors shown here come from a human donor with aplastic anemia.

This clonotype was counted at least ten times. This chain uses TRBV11-2 with TRBJ2-7; no definite D call. The CDR3 consists of 12 residues. Deletions cut 3 bases from V and 5 bases from J, with 8 bases between. Germline V gene lookup returns CDR1 SGHAT and CDR2 FQNNGV. The CDR3 reads CASSLMVDEQYF. The CDR3 DNA follows: TGTGCCAGCAGCTTGATGGTAGACGAGCAGTACTTC.

This clonotype showed up many times. This chain joins TRBV10-3 and TRBJ2-6; either TRBD1 or TRBD2 may fit D (6 bases each). Germline V lookup: CDR1 ENHRY, CDR2 SYGVKD. The CDR3 runs 16 residues. V lost 0 bases and J 2 bases, leaving 8 bases between the germline ends. The CDR3: CAISESRGAGANVLTF. The CDR3 DNA is TGTGCCATCAGTGAGTCGAGGGGGGCTGGGGCCAACGTCCTGACTTTC.

This clonotype was detected once. This chain uses TRBV19 with TRBJ2-2; possibly TRBD1 for D (5 bases). Trimming took 5 bases from V and 6 from J, leaving 10 bases between them. Per germline, CDR1 LNHDA and CDR2 SQIVND (reference sequence). The CDR3 loop spans 13 amino acids. The CDR3 region is CASSRRVSGELFF. For the CDR3, the DNA is TGTGCCAGTAGTCGCAGGGTTTCCGGGGAGCTGTTTTTT.

The chain has TRBV4-3 and TRBJ1-5; D possibly corresponds to TRBD1 (5 bases). The germline V and J ends were trimmed by 0 bases and 1 base, with 7 bases remaining between them. Germline lookup yields CDR1 LGHNA and CDR2 YSLEER. This CDR3 has 15 residues. The CDR3 spells CASSQEEGSNQPQHF. In DNA, the CDR3 is TGCGCCAGCAGCCAAGAGGAGGGGAGCAATCAGCCCCAGCATTTT.

Turning to this clonotype: This may arise from a read error, as a much more abundant clone is one base away. J is TRBJ2-7 and V is TRBV28, with 7 bases aligning to TRBD1. Per the germline V gene, CDR1 is MDHEN and CDR2 is SYDVKM. This CDR3 comprises 14 residues. The DNA for the CDR3 is TGTGCCAGCAGTTTAGGCAGGGGGTCCTACGAGCGGTACTTC. Translating gives CASSLGRGSYERYF.

This clonotype was recorded many times. The J gene is TRBJ1-6, the V gene TRBV6-1; 9 bases are shared with TRBD1. CDR1 MNHNS and CDR2 SASEGT come from the germline V gene. The length of the CDR3 is 16 residues. The junction had 7 bases not matched to a gene; V was cut back by 3 bases and J by 7 bases. CDR3 sequence (DNA): TGTGCCAGCAGTGAGGCACAGGGGGCGATGAATTCACCCCTCCACTTT. Its protein product is CASSEAQGAMNSPLHF.

The chain has TRBV15 and TRBJ2-2, with 13 nucleotides matching TRBD2. J was trimmed by 4 bases and V by 9 bases; bases with no gene match: 8. Germline assignment: CDR1 LNHNV and CDR2 YYDKDF (reference sequence). The CDR3 length is 16 residues. CDR3 nucleotide sequence: TGTGCCACAAAAACTAGCGGGAGGGCCGGCACCGGGGAGCTGTTTTTT. This encodes CATKTSGRAGTGELFF.

This chain uses TRBV20-1 with TRBJ2-7; 11 positions agree with TRBD2. Germline V gives CDR1 DFQATT, CDR2 SNEGSKA (reference sequence). V shed 6 bases, J shed 0 bases, and the junction held 4 bases outside the gene matches. The CDR3 spans 14 residues. The CDR3 DNA sequence: TGCAGTGCAACTAGCGGGAGTAGCTCCTACGAGCAGTACTTC. It is translated as CSATSGSSSYEQYF.

Relative to its sample, this clonotype is medium-sized (0.01 to 0.1%). The chain combines TRBV7-8 with TRBJ1-1; D is uncertain. The germline V and J ends were trimmed by 5 bases and 0 bases, with 4 bases remaining between them. The CDR3 runs to 12 residues. CDR1 and CDR2 (germline): SGHVS, FQNEAQ. The CDR3 nucleotides are TGTGCCAGCAGCCAAATGAACACTGAAGCTTTCTTT. It codes for CASSQMNTEAFF.

This clonotype came up many times. V and J are TRBV6-1 and TRBJ1-6; TRBD1 matches 9 bases. V trimming: 10 bases; J trimming: 1 base; junction bases outside the gene matches: 11. Germline lookup yields CDR1 MNHNS and CDR2 SASEGT. This CDR3 comprises 17 residues. CDR3 DNA sequence: TGTGCCACTACGCCTGGGACAGGGCGATCCTATAATTCACCCCTCCACTTT. This gives the protein CATTPGTGRSYNSPLHF.

At least ten counts were recorded for this clonotype. The J gene is TRBJ1-4, the V gene TRBV20-1; TRBD1 matches 8 bases. Germline V gene lookup returns CDR1 DFQATT and CDR2 SNEGSKA (reference sequence). The V gene end was trimmed by 0 bases and the J gene end by 8 bases; junction bases not matched to a gene: 8. The CDR3 sequence is 15 residues long. Here the CDR3 reads CSARDGRGPEEKLFF. CDR3 coding DNA: TGCAGTGCTAGAGATGGCAGGGGGCCGGAGGAAAAACTGTTTTTT.

On this clonotype itself: Just one base apart from a much larger clone, this may be a read error. The chain links TRBV4-1 to TRBJ1-2; D perhaps matches TRBD1 (5 bases). The V end lost 0 bases, the J end lost 7 bases, and 12 bases lay between the germline ends. Germline CDR1 and CDR2: MGHRA and YSYEKL. The CDR3 runs 14 residues. CDR3 nucleotides: TGCGCCAGCAGCCAAGATAAGGGGAGTTCTGGCTACACCTTC. Translating it yields CASSQDKGSSGYTF.

This clonotype was detected many times. This sequence joins TRBV19 and TRBJ1-2, with 7 bases lining up with TRBD1. The V gene end was trimmed by 7 bases and the J gene end by 4 bases; junction bases not matched to a gene: 6. This CDR3 region has 13 residues. Germline CDR1 reads LNHDA; CDR2 reads SQIVND (reference sequence). In DNA, the CDR3 is TGTGCCAGTACCCACAGGGGACCCTATGGCTACACCTTC. This sequence encodes CASTHRGPYGYTF.

The rearrangement joins TRBV29-1 to TRBJ2-7; a weak D match, TRBD2 (5 bases). V was cut by 5 bases and J by 0 bases, with 14 bases left in between. Germline V gene lookup returns CDR1 SQVTM and CDR2 ANQGSEA. The CDR3 totals 14 residues. CDR3 sequence reads: CSVRGSLSSYEQYF. The CDR3 nucleotides are TGCAGCGTTCGAGGGAGCCTTAGCTCCTACGAGCAGTACTTC.

This clonotype was found a few times. The chain joins TRBV6-5 to TRBJ1-1, with no clear D. The CDR3 length is 14 residues. Germline assignment: CDR1 MNHEY and CDR2 SVGAGI. Trimming left V 8 bases short and J 1 base short, with 14 bases between. This CDR3 is CASRSGNSNTEAFF. Here the CDR3 DNA reads TGTGCCAGCCGTTCGGGCAACTCGAACACTGAAGCTTTCTTT.

Turning to this clonotype: A read error is possible here, since a much larger clone lies one base away. The J gene is TRBJ2-7, the V gene TRBV28, with D perhaps TRBD2 (5 bases). This CDR3 region has 12 residues. CDR1 MDHEN and CDR2 SYDVKM come from the germline V gene. The CDR3 DNA is TGTGCCAGCAGTCCGGTGGGTGGGGAGCAGCACTTC. Its translation is CASSPVGGEQHF. Full variable domain (outside the CDR3, taken from reference TRBV28 and TRBJ2-7): DVKVTQSSRYLVKRTGEKVFLECVQDMDHENMFWYRQDPGLGLRLIYFSYDVKMKEKGDIPEGYSVSREKKERFSLILESASTNQTSMYLCASSPVGGEQHFGPGTRLTVT.

This clonotype came up many times. Germline and junction disagree at one end, which may indicate a read error. V usage is TRBV5-5 and J usage is TRBJ1-3; the D gene is possibly TRBD1 (6 bases). Germline-derived CDR1 and CDR2 are SGHKS and YYEKEE (reference sequence). The CDR3 contains 12 residues. The CDR3 here is CASSPSWDIPHF. CDR3 nucleotide sequence: TGTGCCAGCAGCCCGAGCTGGGACATACCCCATTTT.

This clonotype was recorded many times. This chain uses TRBV2 with TRBJ1-1, with TRBD1 matching 8 bases. V lost 7 bases, J lost 1 base, and 8 bases stayed unmatched. Germline V lookup: CDR1 SNHLY, CDR2 FYNNEI. The CDR3 covers 15 residues. CDR3 amino acids: CASKYNGQGNTEAFF. CDR3 in DNA: TGTGCCAGCAAGTACAATGGACAGGGGAACACTGAAGCTTTCTTT.

This clonotype occurred many times. The V gene is TRBV5-1, the J gene TRBJ2-5; possible D gene TRBD1, 6 bases. V lost 4 bases, J lost 0 bases, and 10 bases lay in between. The length of the CDR3 is 14 residues. Per the germline V gene, CDR1 is SGHRS and CDR2 is YFSETQ. In nucleotides, the CDR3 is TGCGCCAGCAGCACCAGGGGCTACCAAGAGACCCAGTACTTC. Residues: CASSTRGYQETQYF.

This clonotype has a handful of counts. This chain links TRBV6-2 or TRBV6-3 with TRBJ1-1; D is ambiguous. Germline-derived CDR1 and CDR2 are MNHEY and SVGEGT. The V gene lost 6 bases and the J gene lost 4 bases, with 21 bases spanning the gap. The CDR3 loop spans 16 amino acids. The CDR3 reads CASRTPRQVHLTEAFF. The CDR3 DNA is TGTGCCAGCAGGACCCCGAGGCAGGTACATCTCACTGAAGCTTTCTTT.

This clonotype was detected many times. The J gene is TRBJ2-5, the V gene TRBV5-1; no firm D call. V was pared by 0 bases and J by 7 bases, with 4 bases between. Germline values: CDR1 SGHRS, CDR2 YFSETQ. The CDR3 is 11 residues long. The DNA for the CDR3 is TGCGCCAGCAGCTTGGAGGGGACCCAGTACTTC. Amino acids: CASSLEGTQYF.